This record concerns one T cell receptor beta chain sequence. Its antigen remains unidentified. These data are taken from a study of T cell repertoires in cytomegalovirus infection. Study-level information: Public TCR beta signature analysis indicated the presence of both CMV infection and matching HLA type. General study results and limits: CMV-specific HLA-C-restricted TCR beta clonotypes dominated the ex vivo response.

TCRdb re-called the reads with MiXCR, one entry per CDR3 protein. This sample has under 800,000 distinct CDR3 sequences, with more than 20% found just once. There are 16 residues in the CDR3. V was trimmed by 4 bases and J by 14 bases, leaving 25 bases between them. CDR1 is SGHRS, CDR2 YFSETQ, per germline. Sequences were obtained from CD8+ T cells from PBMCs. The receptor's source is a human donor in good health (CMV status not recorded). Some clones in this sample may be carry-over from other donors' samples. The gene calls are TRBV5-1 and TRBJ1-6; TRBD1 is a possible D gene (5 bases). The chain's CDR3 is CASSNHIGTGERALHF. The CDR3 DNA sequence: TGCGCCAGCAGCAACCACATAGGGACGGGGGAAAGGGCCCTCCACTTT.